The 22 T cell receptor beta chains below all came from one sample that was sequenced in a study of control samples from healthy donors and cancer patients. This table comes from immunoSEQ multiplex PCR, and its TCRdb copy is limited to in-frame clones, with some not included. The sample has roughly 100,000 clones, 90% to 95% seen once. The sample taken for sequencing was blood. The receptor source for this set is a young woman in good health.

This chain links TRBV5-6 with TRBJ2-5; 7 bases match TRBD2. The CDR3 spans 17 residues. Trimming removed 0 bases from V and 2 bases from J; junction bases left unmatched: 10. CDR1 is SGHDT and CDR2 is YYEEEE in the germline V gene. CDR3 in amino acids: CASSLVGVLAMQETQYF. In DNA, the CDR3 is TGTGCCAGCAGCTTGGTTGGGGTACTAGCGATGCAAGAGACCCAGTACTTC.

The CDR3 spells CASSGQYNSPLHF. CDR3 coding DNA: TGCGCCAGCAGTGGACAGTATAATTCACCCCTCCACTTT. The chain has TRBV10-1 and TRBJ1-6, with D possibly TRBD1 on 5 matching bases. V was trimmed by 4 bases and J by 4 bases, leaving 5 bases between them. Germline V CDR1 and CDR2: WNHNN, SYGVQD (reference sequence). The CDR3 totals 13 residues.

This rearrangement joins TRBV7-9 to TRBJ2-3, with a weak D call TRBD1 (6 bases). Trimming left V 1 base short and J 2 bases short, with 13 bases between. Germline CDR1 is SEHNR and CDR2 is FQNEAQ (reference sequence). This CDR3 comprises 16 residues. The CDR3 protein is CASSLVGQGITDTQYF. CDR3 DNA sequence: TGTGCCAGCAGCTTAGTCGGCCAGGGGATCACAGATACGCAGTATTTT. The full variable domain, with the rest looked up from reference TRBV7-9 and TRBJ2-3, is DTGVSQNPRHKITKRGQNVTFRCDPISEHNRLYWYRQTLGQGPEFLTYFQNEAQLEKSRLLSDRFSAERPKGSFSTLEIQRTEQGDSAMYLCASSLVGQGITDTQYFGPGTRLTVL.

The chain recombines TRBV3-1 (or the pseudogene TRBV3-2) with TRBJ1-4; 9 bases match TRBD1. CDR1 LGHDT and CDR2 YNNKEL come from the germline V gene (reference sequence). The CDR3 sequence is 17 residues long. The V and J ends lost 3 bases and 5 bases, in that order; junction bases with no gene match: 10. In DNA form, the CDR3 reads TGTGCCAGCAGCCAGAGGGACAGGGCTCCTTTCAATGAAAAACTGTTTTTT. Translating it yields CASSQRDRAPFNEKLFF.

CDR3 nucleotide sequence: TGTGCCAGCAGCTTAGGATTGGGAACCACAGATACGCAGTATTTT. This encodes CASSLGLGTTDTQYF. J is TRBJ2-3 and V is TRBV11-3; D is unresolved. The germline V gene has CDR1 SGHNT and CDR2 YENEEA. V dropped 1 base and J dropped 2 bases, with 10 bases sitting between them. There are 15 residues in the CDR3.

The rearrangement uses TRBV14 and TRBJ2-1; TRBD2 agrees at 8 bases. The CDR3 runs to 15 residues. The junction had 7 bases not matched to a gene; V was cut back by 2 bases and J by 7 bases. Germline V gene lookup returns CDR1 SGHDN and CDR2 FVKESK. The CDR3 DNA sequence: TGTGCCAGCAGCCAACCGGGACTAGTGTTGAATGAGCAGTTCTTC. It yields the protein CASSQPGLVLNEQFF.

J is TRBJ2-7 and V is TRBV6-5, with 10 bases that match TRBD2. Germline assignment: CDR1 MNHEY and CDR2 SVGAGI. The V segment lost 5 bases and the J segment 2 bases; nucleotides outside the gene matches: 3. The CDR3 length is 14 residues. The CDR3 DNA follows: TGTGCCAGCAGTAGACTAGCGGGTCCCTACGAGCAGTACTTC. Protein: CASSRLAGPYEQYF.

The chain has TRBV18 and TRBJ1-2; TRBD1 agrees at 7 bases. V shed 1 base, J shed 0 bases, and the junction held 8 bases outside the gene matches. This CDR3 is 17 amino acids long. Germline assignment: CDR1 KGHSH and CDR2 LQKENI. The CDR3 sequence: CASSPLNRGPTNYGYTF. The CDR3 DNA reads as TGTGCCAGCTCACCACTGAACAGGGGCCCAACTAACTATGGCTACACCTTC.

For the CDR3, the DNA is TGTGCCAGCACCGGCATGGTTTTAAACACTGAAGCTTTCTTT. Its translation: CASTGMVLNTEAFF. The chain employs TRBV13 and TRBJ1-1; the D is unclear. Germline loops: CDR1 PRHDT, CDR2 FYEKMQ (reference sequence). Trimming removed 7 bases at V and 2 bases at J, with 14 bases between. The CDR3 length is 14 residues.

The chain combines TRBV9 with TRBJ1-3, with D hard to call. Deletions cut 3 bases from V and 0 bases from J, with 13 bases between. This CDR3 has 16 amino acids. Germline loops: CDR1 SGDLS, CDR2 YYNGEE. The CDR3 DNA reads TGTGCCAGCAGCGCCAAGGGCACCAACTCTGGAAACACCATATATTTT. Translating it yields CASSAKGTNSGNTIYF.

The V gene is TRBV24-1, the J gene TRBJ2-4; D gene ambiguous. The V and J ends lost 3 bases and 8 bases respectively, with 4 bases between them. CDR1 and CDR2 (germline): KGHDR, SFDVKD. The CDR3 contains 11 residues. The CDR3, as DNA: TGTGCCACCAGTGATGGGGACATTCAGTACTTC. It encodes CATSDGDIQYF.

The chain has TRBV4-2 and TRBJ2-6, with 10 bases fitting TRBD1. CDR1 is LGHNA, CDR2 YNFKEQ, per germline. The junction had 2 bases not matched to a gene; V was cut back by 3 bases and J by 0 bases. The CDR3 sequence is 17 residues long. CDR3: CASSQGQGISGANVLTF. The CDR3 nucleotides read TGTGCCAGCAGCCAGGGACAGGGGATCTCTGGGGCCAACGTCCTGACTTTC.

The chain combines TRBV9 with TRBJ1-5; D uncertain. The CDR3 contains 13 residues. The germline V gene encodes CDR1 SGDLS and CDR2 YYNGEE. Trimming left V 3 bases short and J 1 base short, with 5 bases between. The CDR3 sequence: CASSGGSNQPQHF. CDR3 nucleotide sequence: TGTGCCAGCAGCGGCGGGAGCAATCAGCCCCAGCATTTT.

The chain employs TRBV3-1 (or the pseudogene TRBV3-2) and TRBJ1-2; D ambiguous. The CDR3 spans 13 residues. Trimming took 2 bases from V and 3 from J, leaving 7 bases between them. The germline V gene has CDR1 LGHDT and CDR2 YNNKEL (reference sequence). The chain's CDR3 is CASSQMEYYGYTF. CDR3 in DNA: TGTGCCAGCAGCCAAATGGAATACTATGGCTACACCTTC.

The CDR3 loop is CASSVFIGNTIYF. The CDR3 bases are TGTGCCAGCAGCGTATTCATTGGAAACACCATATATTTT. J is TRBJ1-3 and V is TRBV9; D is ambiguous. The CDR3 length is 13 residues. The germline V and J ends were trimmed by 1 base and 3 bases, with 5 bases remaining between them. Per germline, CDR1 SGDLS and CDR2 YYNGEE. Full variable domain (remainder filled in from reference TRBV9 and TRBJ1-3): DSGVTQTPKHLITATGQRVTLRCSPRSGDLSVYWYQQSLDQGLQFLIQYYNGEERAKGNILERFSAQQFPDLHSELNLSSLELGDSALYFCASSVFIGNTIYFGEGSWLTVV.

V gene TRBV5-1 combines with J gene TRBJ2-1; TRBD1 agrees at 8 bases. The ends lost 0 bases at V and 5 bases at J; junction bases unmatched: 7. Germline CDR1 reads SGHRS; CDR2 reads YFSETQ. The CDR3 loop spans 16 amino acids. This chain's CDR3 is CASSLAPRGLDNEQFF. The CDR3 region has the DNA TGCGCCAGCAGCTTGGCCCCCAGGGGGCTAGACAATGAGCAGTTCTTC.

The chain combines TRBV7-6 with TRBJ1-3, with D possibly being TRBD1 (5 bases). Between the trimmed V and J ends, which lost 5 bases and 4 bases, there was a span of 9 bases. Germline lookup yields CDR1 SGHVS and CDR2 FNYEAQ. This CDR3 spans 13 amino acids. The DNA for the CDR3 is TGTGCCAGCAGCCCAAGACAGGGAAACACCATATATTTT. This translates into CASSPRQGNTIYF.

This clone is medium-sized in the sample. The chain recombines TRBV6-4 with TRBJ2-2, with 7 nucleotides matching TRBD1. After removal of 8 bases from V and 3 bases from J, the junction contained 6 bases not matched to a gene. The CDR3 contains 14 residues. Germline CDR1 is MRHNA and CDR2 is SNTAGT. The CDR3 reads CASQEGGHTGELFF. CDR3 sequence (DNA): TGTGCCAGCCAAGAAGGGGGCCACACCGGGGAGCTGTTTTTT.

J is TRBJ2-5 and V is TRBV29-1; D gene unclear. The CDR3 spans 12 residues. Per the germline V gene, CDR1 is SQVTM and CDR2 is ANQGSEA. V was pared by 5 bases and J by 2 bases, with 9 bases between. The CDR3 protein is CSVPLGQETQYF. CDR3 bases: TGCAGCGTTCCTCTGGGGCAAGAGACCCAGTACTTC. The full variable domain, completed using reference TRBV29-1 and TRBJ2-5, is SAVISQKPSRDICQRGTSLTIQCQVDSQVTMMFWYRQQPGQSLTLIATANQGSEATYESGFVIDKFPISRPNLTFSTLTVSNMSPEDSSIYLCSVPLGQETQYFGPGTRLLVL.

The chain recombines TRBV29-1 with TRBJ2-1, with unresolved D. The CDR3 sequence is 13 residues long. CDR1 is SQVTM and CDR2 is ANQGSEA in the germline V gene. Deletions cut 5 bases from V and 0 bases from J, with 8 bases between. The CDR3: CSVLPRSYNEQFF. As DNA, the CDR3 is TGCAGCGTTCTACCCCGCTCCTACAATGAGCAGTTCTTC.

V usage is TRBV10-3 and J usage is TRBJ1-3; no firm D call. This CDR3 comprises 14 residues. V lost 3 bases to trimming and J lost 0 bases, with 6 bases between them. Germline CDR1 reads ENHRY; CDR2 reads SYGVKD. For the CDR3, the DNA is TGTGCCATCAGTGACGCTAGCTCTGGAAACACCATATATTTT. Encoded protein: CAISDASSGNTIYF.

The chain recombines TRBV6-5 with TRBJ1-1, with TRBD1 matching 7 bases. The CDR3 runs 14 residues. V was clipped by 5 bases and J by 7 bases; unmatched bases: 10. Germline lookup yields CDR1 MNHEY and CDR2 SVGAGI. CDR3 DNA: TGTGCCAGCAGTCCCCGACAGGGATCGGGTGAAGCTTTCTTT. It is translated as CASSPRQGSGEAFF.